A single sample gave rise to the 17 T cell receptor beta chains below, sequenced in a study of blood T cell repertoires in COVID-19. Using immunoSEQ multiplex PCR, the repertoire was profiled, and TCRdb retains in-frame clones only, with some absent. Among about 14,000 clones listed, more than 70% were seen once. The specimen sequenced was peripheral blood. The receptors come from a man aged 65 to 85 with acute or convalescent COVID-19.

The chain uses TRBV7-7 and TRBJ2-1, with D possibly being TRBD1 (5 bases). This CDR3 is 16 amino acids long. Deletions cut 1 base from V and 2 bases from J, with 12 bases between. Germline V lookup: CDR1 SSHAT, CDR2 FNYEAQ (reference sequence). The chain's CDR3 is CASSLGLQAPYNEQFF. In DNA form, the CDR3 reads TGTGCCAGCAGCTTAGGTTTACAGGCCCCCTACAATGAGCAGTTCTTC.

This chain joins TRBV10-2 and TRBJ2-7, with 8 bases aligning to TRBD2. CDR3 length: 14 residues. The junction had 6 bases not matched to a gene; V was cut back by 7 bases and J by 1 base. Germline CDR1 reads WSHSY; CDR2 reads SAAADI. CDR3 in DNA: TGCGCCAGCACGGGGGGGGTAACGTCCTACGAGCAGTACTTC. This gives the protein CASTGGVTSYEQYF.

V is TRBV25-1 and J is TRBJ2-3; possible D gene TRBD2, 5 bases. V was pared by 1 base and J by 2 bases, with 13 bases between. This CDR3 has 16 amino acids. From germline, CDR1 is MGHDK and CDR2 SYGVNS. CDR3 DNA sequence: TGTGCCAGCAGTGAATTGGGAGTGGCCTTCACAGATACGCAGTATTTT. Its translation is CASSELGVAFTDTQYF.

The chain uses TRBV2 and TRBJ1-1; TRBD1 matches 8 bases. The CDR3 consists of 13 residues. J was trimmed by 4 bases and V by 6 bases; bases with no gene match: 4. Germline lookup yields CDR1 SNHLY and CDR2 FYNNEI. CDR3 in DNA: TGTGCCAGCAGGGGGGACAGGATCACTGAAGCTTTCTTT. This codes for CASRGDRITEAFF.

This clone came up a few times. This chain links TRBV19 with TRBJ1-2, with D tentatively TRBD1 (6 bases). The CDR3 totals 15 residues. CDR1 and CDR2 from the germline V gene are LNHDA and SQIVND (reference sequence). Trimming shortened V by 2 bases and J by 6 bases, and 16 bases separated the two germline ends. This CDR3 reads CASSIIGGTSNGYTF. DNA for the CDR3: TGTGCCAGTAGTATAATAGGTGGGACATCGAATGGCTACACCTTC.

This clone was seen a handful of times. The chain has TRBV9 and TRBJ2-3, with TRBD1 as a possible D gene (6 bases). The CDR3 runs 16 residues. Per the germline V gene, CDR1 is SGDLS and CDR2 is YYNGEE. V was cut by 4 bases and J by 5 bases, with 20 bases left in between. The CDR3 loop is CASSPGVAPGVDTQYF. CDR3 in DNA: TGTGCCAGCAGCCCAGGGGTAGCTCCAGGGGTAGATACGCAGTATTTT.

This chain links TRBV6-5 with TRBJ1-4; 7 nucleotides match TRBD1. With V trimmed by 4 bases and J by 0 bases, 5 bases remained unmatched. Germline CDR1 and CDR2: MNHEY and SVGAGI. The CDR3 spans 16 residues. CDR3 region: CASSSGQWTTNEKLFF. In DNA, the CDR3 is TGTGCCAGCAGTTCGGGACAGTGGACAACTAATGAAAAACTGTTTTTT.

The chain carries TRBV25-1 and TRBJ1-5; no clear D gene. Trimming took 6 bases from V and 2 from J, leaving 5 bases between them. The germline CDR1 and CDR2 sequences are MGHDK and SYGVNS. This CDR3 comprises 12 residues. The CDR3 bases are TGTGCCAGCAGGCGGGGCAATCAGCCCCAGCATTTT. It yields the protein CASRRGNQPQHF. Supplemented by reference TRBV25-1 and TRBJ1-5, the full variable domain reads EADIYQTPRYLVIGTGKKITLECSQTMGHDKMYWYQQDPGMELHLIHYSYGVNSTEKGDLSSESTVSRIRTEHFPLTLESARPSHTSQYLCASRRGNQPQHFGDGTRLSIL.

The V gene is TRBV11-3, the J gene TRBJ2-3; TRBD1 matches 7 bases. Germline V gene lookup returns CDR1 SGHNT and CDR2 YENEEA. The CDR3 runs to 14 residues. V shed 4 bases, J shed 7 bases, and the junction held 8 bases outside the gene matches. Here the CDR3 DNA reads TGTGCCAGCAGCTCAGAAATGGGACAGAATACGCAGTATTTT. Residues: CASSSEMGQNTQYF.

The chain carries TRBV18 and TRBJ1-1; tentatively, D is TRBD1 (6 bases). This CDR3 is 15 amino acids long. Germline CDR1 is KGHSH and CDR2 is LQKENI. The V and J ends lost 3 bases and 2 bases respectively, with 13 bases between them. The DNA for the CDR3 is TGTGCCAGCTCACCTTCGGGACACCAAAACACTGAAGCTTTCTTT. Encoded protein: CASSPSGHQNTEAFF.

In this sample, this clone turned up a few times. The V gene is TRBV7-2, the J gene TRBJ1-5, with TRBD1 matching over 9 bases. The germline gives CDR1 SGHTA, CDR2 FQGNSA. The CDR3 length is 15 residues. V shed 1 base and J 4 bases; nucleotides not matched to a gene: 2. This chain's CDR3 is CASSLDRGRNQPQHF. CDR3 DNA: TGTGCCAGCAGCTTAGACAGGGGGCGAAATCAGCCCCAGCATTTT.

This clone was seen more than once but under ten times. The rearrangement uses TRBV4-3 and TRBJ1-3; D is undetermined. Per germline, CDR1 LGHNA and CDR2 YSLEER. CDR3 length: 15 residues. The V end lost 4 bases, the J end lost 2 bases, and 12 bases lay between the germline ends. CDR3 DNA: TGCGCCAGCAGCCCTACCGACTTAGCTGGAAACACCATATATTTT. Its protein product is CASSPTDLAGNTIYF.

This sequence joins TRBV10-1 and TRBJ2-1; 10 nucleotides line up with TRBD1. J gave up 6 bases and V 8 bases, and 7 bases lay outside the gene matches. The CDR3 has 14 amino acids. Germline V lookup: CDR1 WNHNN, CDR2 SYGVQD (reference sequence). The CDR3 protein is CASGDRGSVNEQFF. The CDR3 DNA reads as TGCGCCAGCGGGGACAGGGGTTCGGTCAATGAGCAGTTCTTC.

V usage is TRBV5-1 and J usage is TRBJ2-1; 12 nucleotides match TRBD2. After removal of 3 bases from V and 2 bases from J, the junction contained 3 bases not matched to a gene. CDR3 length: 16 amino acids. CDR1 is SGHRS, CDR2 YFSETQ, per germline. The CDR3 here is CASSSGLAGTYNEQFF. The CDR3 nucleotides are TGCGCCAGCAGCTCTGGACTAGCGGGAACCTACAATGAGCAGTTCTTC.

This chain joins TRBV4-1 and TRBJ1-2; 7 bases match TRBD1. V shed 0 bases, J shed 0 bases, and the junction held 7 bases outside the gene matches. Germline V gene lookup returns CDR1 MGHRA and CDR2 YSYEKL. The CDR3 is 17 amino acids. This chain's CDR3 is CASSQDWGQRSNYGYTF. The CDR3 DNA is TGCGCCAGCAGCCAAGACTGGGGACAGCGTTCTAACTATGGCTACACCTTC.

The V call is TRBV19, the J call TRBJ1-4; no definite D call. CDR1 and CDR2 (germline): LNHDA, SQIVND (reference sequence). The CDR3 runs 14 residues. The V gene lost 6 bases and the J gene lost 4 bases, with 12 bases spanning the gap. This CDR3 is CASSGRRNNEKLFF. The CDR3 DNA reads as TGTGCCAGTAGCGGACGGAGGAATAATGAAAAACTGTTTTTT.

The chain is built from TRBV28 and TRBJ1-1; unclear D gene. The length of the CDR3 is 12 residues. The germline V gene encodes CDR1 MDHEN and CDR2 SYDVKM. V was trimmed by 7 bases and J by 10 bases, leaving 16 bases between them. The CDR3 coding sequence is TGTGCCAGCAACCCCTCCCGGGGAACAGCTTTCTTT. Translating gives CASNPSRGTAFF.